This is a list of T cell receptor beta chains from one sample in a study of CD8 T cells in Susac syndrome. One entry per CDR3 protein results from TCRdb running MiXCR on the immunoSEQ multiplex PCR reads. There are roughly 140,000 distinct CDR3 sequences in the sample; approximately 95% occur only once, and 0.15% to 0.2% lies in the top ten. Sequenced: CD4+ T cells from PBMCs. Source of these receptors: a human donor with Susac syndrome. Each CDR3 is given with its conserved first and last residue. Each record gives: V gene, clone size, D gene, J gene, CDR3 protein, CDR3 DNA. A D gene is named only where the DNA matches it firmly. For some rows the clone size is stated as once, few or many, or as a class when expanded; others skip it.

v_call: TRBV5-1
clone_size: NA
d_call: TRBD2
j_call: TRBJ2-4
cdr3_aa: CASSLEVAGKNIQYF
cdr3_nt: TGCGCCAGCAGCTTGGAGGTAGCGGGGAAAAACATTCAGTACTTC

v_call: TRBV12-3/TRBV12-4
clone_size: NA
d_call: NA
j_call: TRBJ2-3
cdr3_aa: CASSLHPGAPDTQYF
cdr3_nt: TGTGCCAGCAGTTTACACCCAGGGGCGCCAGATACGCAGTATTTT

v_call: TRBV29-1
clone_size: NA
d_call: NA
j_call: TRBJ1-3
cdr3_aa: CSVEDRRGPGNTIYF
cdr3_nt: TGCAGCGTTGAAGATCGCAGGGGCCCTGGAAACACCATATATTTT

v_call: TRBV19
clone_size: NA
d_call: TRBD1
j_call: TRBJ2-5
cdr3_aa: CASSTDRGETQYF
cdr3_nt: TGTGCCAGTAGTACTGACAGGGGAGAGACCCAGTACTTC

v_call: TRBV6-5
clone_size: NA
d_call: NA
j_call: TRBJ2-1
cdr3_aa: CASSYSSEVSYNEQFF
cdr3_nt: TGTGCCAGCAGTTACTCGTCAGAAGTCTCCTACAATGAGCAGTTCTTC

v_call: TRBV5-1
clone_size: once
d_call: NA
j_call: TRBJ1-2
cdr3_aa: CASSMVVQGNGYTF
cdr3_nt: TGCGCCAGCAGCATGGTCGTACAGGGAAATGGCTACACCTTC

v_call: TRBV2
clone_size: NA
d_call: TRBD1
j_call: TRBJ1-2
cdr3_aa: CAIRDRRTYGYTF
cdr3_nt: TGTGCCATTCGGGACAGGAGGACGTATGGCTACACCTTC

v_call: TRBV25-1
clone_size: NA
d_call: TRBD1
j_call: TRBJ2-3
cdr3_aa: CASSRDRNADTQYF
cdr3_nt: TGTGCCAGCAGTAGGGACAGGAACGCAGATACGCAGTATTTT

v_call: TRBV7-9
clone_size: NA
d_call: TRBD1
j_call: TRBJ2-3
cdr3_aa: CASSPIGQAGDTQYF
cdr3_nt: TGTGCCAGCAGCCCCATTGGACAGGCCGGGGATACGCAGTATTTT

v_call: TRBV9
clone_size: NA
d_call: NA
j_call: TRBJ1-5
cdr3_aa: CASSVANGSPQHF
cdr3_nt: TGTGCCAGCAGCGTAGCTAATGGTTCCCCCCAGCATTTT

v_call: TRBV27
clone_size: NA
d_call: TRBD2
j_call: TRBJ2-7
cdr3_aa: CASSRSGTSGDTYEQYF
cdr3_nt: TGTGCCAGCAGTCGATCCGGGACTAGCGGGGACACCTACGAGCAGTACTTC

v_call: TRBV5-1
clone_size: NA
d_call: NA
j_call: TRBJ2-1
cdr3_aa: CASSFVPLNEQFF
cdr3_nt: TGCGCCAGCAGCTTTGTACCCCTCAATGAGCAGTTCTTC

v_call: TRBV18
clone_size: NA
d_call: NA
j_call: TRBJ1-2
cdr3_aa: CASSLHAMSNYGYTF
cdr3_nt: TGTGCCAGCTCACTACACGCGATGTCCAACTATGGCTACACCTTC

v_call: TRBV29-1
clone_size: NA
d_call: TRBD2
j_call: TRBJ2-3
cdr3_aa: CSVDAGGPADTQYF
cdr3_nt: TGCAGCGTTGACGCGGGGGGTCCAGCAGATACGCAGTATTTT

v_call: TRBV6-6
clone_size: NA
d_call: NA
j_call: TRBJ1-1
cdr3_aa: CASRVLLQGANTEAFF
cdr3_nt: TGTGCCAGCAGGGTCCTCCTACAGGGTGCGAACACTGAAGCTTTCTTT

v_call: TRBV25-1
clone_size: NA
d_call: NA
j_call: TRBJ2-1
cdr3_aa: CASSEGRTYNEQFF
cdr3_nt: TGTGCCAGCAGTGAGGGCCGTACCTACAATGAGCAGTTCTTC

v_call: TRBV5-1
clone_size: many
d_call: NA
j_call: TRBJ2-3
cdr3_aa: CASSFTDTQYF
cdr3_nt: TGTGCCAGCAGCTTCACAGATACGCAGTATTTT

v_call: TRBV5-1
clone_size: NA
d_call: TRBD2
j_call: TRBJ2-3
cdr3_aa: CASSLGLAGGLADTQYF
cdr3_nt: TGCGCCAGCAGCTTGGGACTAGCGGGGGGGCTAGCAGATACGCAGTATTTT